A selection of T cell receptor beta chains follows, all from one sample in a study of OX40 agonist ivuxolimab in advanced cancers. Repertoires were generated with immunoSEQ multiplex PCR, while TCRdb's copy carries only in-frame clones and drops some. This table holds approximately 30,000 clones, approximately 86% found once. Sequenced here: CD4+ or CD8+ T cells sorted from blood, sampled in a trial of the OX40 agonist ivuxolimab. The origin of the receptors is an adult with an advanced solid tumor such as melanoma, head and neck, liver or kidney cancer. CDR3s include the opening cysteine and the closing phenylalanine or tryptophan. Fields, in order: D gene, J gene, V gene, clone size, CDR3 DNA, CDR3 protein. A D gene is named only where the DNA matches it firmly. A clone size is listed for some rows: how often the clone was seen (once, few, many), or a class if it is expanded.

D gene: .
J gene: TRBJ2-7
V gene: TRBV6-8
clone size: .
CDR3 DNA: TGTGCCAGCAGTTACTCGGGAATAGACGACGAGCAGTACTTC
CDR3 protein: CASSYSGIDDEQYF

D gene: .
J gene: TRBJ2-7
V gene: TRBV11-3
clone size: .
CDR3 DNA: TGTGCCAGCAGCCCCGGCCGGGGGCAGCGGGAAAGGAAGCAGTACTTC
CDR3 protein: CASSPGRGQRERKQYF

D gene: TRBD2
J gene: TRBJ2-5
V gene: TRBV4-1
clone size: .
CDR3 DNA: TGCGCCAGCAGCCAAGTGGGGACTAGCGAACAGACCCAGTACTTC
CDR3 protein: CASSQVGTSEQTQYF

D gene: .
J gene: TRBJ2-3
V gene: TRBV7-9
clone size: .
CDR3 DNA: TGTGCCAGCAGTATACAGGGAGATACGCAGTATTTT
CDR3 protein: CASSIQGDTQYF

D gene: .
J gene: TRBJ1-5
V gene: TRBV28
clone size: few
CDR3 DNA: TGTGCCAGCTTTTCAGGGTTTGGGACCAGTCAGCCCCAGCATTTT
CDR3 protein: CASFSGFGTSQPQHF

D gene: TRBD1
J gene: TRBJ1-2
V gene: TRBV7-3
clone size: .
CDR3 DNA: TGTGCCAGCAGCGAAACAGGGGGCGGTGGCTACACCTTC
CDR3 protein: CASSETGGGGYTF

D gene: .
J gene: TRBJ2-7
V gene: TRBV6-6
clone size: .
CDR3 DNA: TGTGCCAGCAGTAGCGACGGCTTCTACGAGCAGTACTTC
CDR3 protein: CASSSDGFYEQYF

D gene: .
J gene: TRBJ2-2
V gene: TRBV11-3
clone size: .
CDR3 DNA: TGTGCCAGCAGCTTCGGGGATGACGGTGACACTCCAAACACCGGGGAGCTGTTTTTT
CDR3 protein: CASSFGDDGDTPNTGELFF

D gene: .
J gene: TRBJ2-2
V gene: TRBV7-3
clone size: .
CDR3 DNA: TGTGCCAGCAGTTCGAACACCGGGGAGCTGTTTTTT
CDR3 protein: CASSSNTGELFF

D gene: TRBD2
J gene: TRBJ2-1
V gene: TRBV7-9
clone size: .
CDR3 DNA: TGTGCCAGCAGCTTAGTGGCTAGCGGGAGAAATGAGCAGTTCTTC
CDR3 protein: CASSLVASGRNEQFF

D gene: .
J gene: TRBJ1-2
V gene: TRBV27
clone size: few
CDR3 DNA: TGTGCCAGTAGAGATAACTATGGCTACACCTTC
CDR3 protein: CASRDNYGYTF

D gene: .
J gene: TRBJ1-2
V gene: TRBV28
clone size: medium-sized
CDR3 DNA: TGTGCCAGCAGGATAGTAGGAGGGGCGGATGGCTACACCTTC
CDR3 protein: CASRIVGGADGYTF

D gene: .
J gene: TRBJ1-3
V gene: TRBV11-2
clone size: .
CDR3 DNA: TGTGCCAGCAGCTTAGAAGAGGGTTCCACTGGAAACACCATATATTTT
CDR3 protein: CASSLEEGSTGNTIYF

D gene: TRBD2
J gene: TRBJ2-1
V gene: TRBV9
clone size: .
CDR3 DNA: TGTGCCAGCAGCGGTTTAGCGGGAGACTCCTACAATGAGCAGTTCTTC
CDR3 protein: CASSGLAGDSYNEQFF

D gene: TRBD2
J gene: TRBJ2-1
V gene: TRBV28
clone size: .
CDR3 DNA: TGTGCCAGCAGTTTTCTAGGACTAGCGGGAGCCTCCTACAATGAGCAGTTCTTC
CDR3 protein: CASSFLGLAGASYNEQFF

D gene: .
J gene: TRBJ1-5
V gene: TRBV4-1
clone size: .
CDR3 DNA: TGCGCCAGCAGCCAAACCAGGGGCTCGGGCAATCAGCCCCAGCATTTT
CDR3 protein: CASSQTRGSGNQPQHF